The 21 T cell receptor beta chains below all came from one sample that was sequenced in a study of blood T cells in healthy people across ages (dated by TCRdb to between 2014 and 2016). The protocol used for the library was 5' RACE. TCRdb records Illumina HiSeq 2500 as the sequencer. A second roughly 6 to 12 cycle PCR used a sample-barcoded 5' primer and a J-beta primer mix. The public reads were reanalyzed by TCRdb: fastp trimming at Q25, MiXCR alignment, in-frame beta chains only. Rows with a matching CDR3 protein are joined into one entry that keeps the most common DNA and genes. The table for this sample lists about 640,000 distinct CDR3 sequences; 58% of them were counted only once. The ten largest clonotypes hold around 37% of the sample. The sequencing input was blood. The receptors come from a man between 60 and 70 years old in good health.

The chain recombines TRBV7-9 with TRBJ2-7, with unresolved D. The CDR3 has 13 amino acids. Trimming cost V 3 bases and J 0 bases, with 6 bases left between them. Germline values: CDR1 SEHNR, CDR2 FQNEAQ (reference sequence). CDR3 sequence: CASSFANSYEQYF. The CDR3 DNA sequence: TGTGCCAGCAGCTTCGCCAACTCCTACGAGCAGTACTTC. The entire variable domain, with the rest obtained from reference TRBV7-9 and TRBJ2-7, is as follows: DTGVSQNPRHKITKRGQNVTFRCDPISEHNRLYWYRQTLGQGPEFLTYFQNEAQLEKSRLLSDRFSAERPKGSFSTLEIQRTEQGDSAMYLCASSFANSYEQYFGPGTRLTVT.

V and J are TRBV6-5 and TRBJ2-1; D is possibly TRBD2 (6 bases). The V gene lost 4 bases and the J gene lost 7 bases, with 17 bases spanning the gap. The germline V gene has CDR1 MNHEY and CDR2 SVGAGI. The CDR3 loop spans 15 amino acids. Here the CDR3 reads CASSSGGAPRNEQFF. The DNA for the CDR3 is TGTGCCAGCAGTTCCGGGGGTGCCCCAAGGAATGAGCAGTTCTTC.

The gene calls are TRBV27 and TRBJ2-7; TRBD1 matches 9 bases. J lost 2 bases, V lost 5 bases, and 10 bases had no gene match. Germline-derived CDR1 and CDR2 are MNHEY and SMNVEV (reference sequence). The CDR3 sequence is 16 residues long. The CDR3 spells CASSIKPGQGTYEQYF. The CDR3 coding sequence is TGTGCCAGCAGTATAAAGCCGGGACAGGGAACCTACGAGCAGTACTTC.

CDR3 loop: CASSQGAGTKGYTF. In DNA, the CDR3 is TGCGCCAGCAGCCAAGGAGCAGGGACTAAGGGCTACACCTTC. The V gene is TRBV4-1, the J gene TRBJ1-2; TRBD1 is a possible D gene (5 bases). Trimming stripped 1 base from V and 8 bases from J, with 14 bases between. The germline V gene has CDR1 MGHRA and CDR2 YSYEKL. The length of the CDR3 is 14 residues.

The chain recombines TRBV7-2 with TRBJ1-1; 7 positions agree with TRBD1. Germline V lookup: CDR1 SGHTA, CDR2 FQGNSA. V shed 8 bases and J 2 bases; nucleotides not matched to a gene: 11. CDR3 size: 15 residues. The CDR3, as DNA: TGTGCCAGCCGATCCTCTAGGACAGGCAACACTGAAGCTTTCTTT. It specifies CASRSSRTGNTEAFF.

This clonotype was observed a few times. The chain carries TRBV6-5 and TRBJ2-7, with a possible D match to TRBD2 (5 bases). The CDR3 has 13 amino acids. V was trimmed by 4 bases and J by 2 bases, leaving 9 bases between them. CDR1 MNHEY and CDR2 SVGAGI come from the germline V gene. CDR3 amino acids: CASSSREAYEQYF. In nucleotides, the CDR3 is TGTGCCAGCAGTTCCCGGGAAGCCTACGAGCAGTACTTC.

The J gene is TRBJ2-5, the V gene TRBV15; 8 bases are a match to TRBD1. J gave up 5 bases and V 7 bases, and 6 bases lay outside the gene matches. Germline CDR1 and CDR2: LNHNV and YYDKDF (reference sequence). This CDR3 is 13 amino acids long. CDR3 amino acids: CATTQGARETQYF. CDR3 DNA sequence: TGTGCCACCACTCAGGGGGCGCGGGAGACCCAGTACTTC.

The chain links TRBV12-5 to TRBJ2-2, with D possibly being TRBD1 (6 bases). This CDR3 region has 18 residues. Germline V lookup: CDR1 LGHNT, CDR2 FRNRAP. V lost 0 bases and J 4 bases, leaving 18 bases between the germline ends. CDR3 loop: CASGLVPIGPGATGELFF. CDR3 nucleotides: TGTGCTAGTGGTTTGGTACCAATCGGGCCAGGGGCCACCGGGGAGCTGTTTTTT. Full variable domain (missing parts from reference TRBV12-5 and TRBJ2-2): DARVTQTPRHKVTEMGQEVTMRCQPILGHNTVFWYRQTMMQGLELLAYFRNRAPLDDSGMPKDRFSAEMPDATLATLKIQPSEPRDSAVYFCASGLVPIGPGATGELFFGEGSRLTVL.

This chain connects TRBV4-2 to TRBJ2-1, with D possibly being TRBD2 (6 bases). Germline V lookup: CDR1 LGHNA, CDR2 YNFKEQ. The CDR3 sequence is 15 residues long. V gave up 3 bases and J gave up 9 bases, with 18 bases separating them. CDR3 residues: CASSQGGAAQSEQFF. Written as DNA, the CDR3 is TGTGCCAGCAGCCAGGGCGGGGCGGCACAATCTGAGCAGTTCTTC.

The chain employs TRBV7-2 and TRBJ2-2; TRBD2 agrees at 9 bases. The CDR3 length is 15 residues. Trimming took 2 bases from V and 5 from J; bases not matched to a gene: 3. CDR1 is SGHTA and CDR2 is FQGNSA in the germline V gene. The CDR3: CASSLMRGGTGELFF. CDR3 coding DNA: TGTGCCAGCAGCTTAATGCGGGGGGGTACCGGGGAGCTGTTTTTT.

This clonotype was seen only once. This chain's CDR3 is CASSVATADGYTF. CDR3 sequence (DNA): TGTGCCAGCAGCGTAGCAACAGCCGATGGCTACACCTTC. The rearrangement links TRBV9 to TRBJ1-2; no clear D gene. The CDR3 is made up of 13 amino acids. Germline loops: CDR1 SGDLS, CDR2 YYNGEE. V was cut by 0 bases and J by 6 bases, with 9 bases left in between. Full variable domain (rest looked up from reference TRBV9 and TRBJ1-2): DSGVTQTPKHLITATGQRVTLRCSPRSGDLSVYWYQQSLDQGLQFLIQYYNGEERAKGNILERFSAQQFPDLHSELNLSSLELGDSALYFCASSVATADGYTFGSGTRLTVV.

This clonotype was picked up a small number of times. J is TRBJ2-3 and V is TRBV12-3 or TRBV12-4, with a tentative D call TRBD2 (6 bases). The CDR3 is made up of 16 amino acids. Trimming took off 6 bases at V and 2 bases at J, with 18 bases between the two ends. The CDR3 coding sequence is TGTGCCAGCAGCCCTCCGGAGGGGCCGAACACAGATACGCAGTATTTT. It is translated as CASSPPEGPNTDTQYF.

The chain has TRBV29-1 and TRBJ2-7; no clear D. V shed 4 bases and J shed 0 bases, with 7 bases lying between them. CDR3 length: 12 amino acids. The germline gives CDR1 SQVTM, CDR2 ANQGSEA. The CDR3 is CSVVLDSYEQYF. The CDR3 DNA reads TGCAGCGTTGTATTGGACTCCTACGAGCAGTACTTC.

The genes are TRBV20-1 and TRBJ2-7; tentatively, D is TRBD2 (6 bases). The CDR3 is made up of 14 amino acids. Trimming shortened V by 6 bases and J by 6 bases, and 21 bases separated the two germline ends. Looked up from germline, CDR1 is DFQATT and CDR2 is SNEGSKA (reference sequence). The CDR3 is CSAPTRGDRGEQYF. The CDR3 DNA reads as TGCAGTGCCCCTACGCGGGGAGATCGAGGCGAGCAGTACTTC.

This chain links TRBV29-1 with TRBJ2-7; D may be TRBD2 (6 bases). Germline V CDR1 and CDR2: SQVTM, ANQGSEA. The V end was cut by 4 bases, the J end by 5 bases, with 15 bases between. The CDR3 spans 13 residues. The CDR3 is CSVGEEETDEQYF. For the CDR3, the DNA is TGCAGCGTTGGGGAGGAGGAAACCGACGAGCAGTACTTC.

The chain links TRBV15 to TRBJ1-6; no firm D call. The CDR3 runs 15 residues. Trimming left V 0 bases short and J 7 bases short, with 10 bases between. Germline V lookup: CDR1 LNHNV, CDR2 YYDKDF (reference sequence). The CDR3 DNA follows: TGTGCCACCAGCAGAGATGGCGCAAGGAATTCACCCCTCCACTTT. Protein product: CATSRDGARNSPLHF.

This clonotype occurred once. V usage is TRBV21-1 and J usage is TRBJ2-7; the table's D call, TRBD1, has no DNA check behind it. TRBV21-1 is a pseudogene locus. CDR3 length: 13 residues. The CDR3 DNA reads TGTGCCAGCAGCGCGAACAGGGGGCACGGGCAGTACTTC. Protein product: CASSANRGHGQYF.

For this clonotype: An end of the junction differs from the germline gene, which may be a read error. The chain couples TRBV9 to TRBJ2-5; 8 bases match TRBD2. The CDR3 spans 14 residues. In germline, CDR1 is SGDLS, CDR2 YYNGEE. The CDR3 nucleotides are TGCGCCAGCAGCGGGGGAACAGGGCAAGAGACCCAGTACTTC. Translation: CASSGGTGQETQYF. Full variable domain (missing parts from reference TRBV9 and TRBJ2-5): DSGVTQTPKHLITATGQRVTLRCSPRSGDLSVYWYQQSLDQGLQFLIQYYNGEERAKGNILERFSAQQFPDLHSELNLSSLELGDSALYFCASSGGTGQETQYFGPGTRLLVL.

This chain joins TRBV5-1 and TRBJ2-1; D unclear. Germline V gene data show CDR1 as SGHRS and CDR2 as YFSETQ. The CDR3 extends over 13 amino acids. Trimming pared 0 bases from V and 7 bases from J, leaving 8 bases between. The CDR3 spells CASSLVAENEQFF. For the CDR3, the DNA is TGCGCCAGCAGCTTGGTGGCGGAGAATGAGCAGTTCTTC.

V and J are TRBV9 and TRBJ2-1; 9 bases are shared with TRBD2. There are 15 residues in the CDR3. V lost 0 bases, J lost 7 bases, and 5 bases stayed unmatched. The germline V gene has CDR1 SGDLS and CDR2 YYNGEE. DNA for the CDR3: TGTGCCAGCAGCGTAGGCGGGGGGGCCTGGAATGAGCAGTTCTTC. Its protein product is CASSVGGGAWNEQFF.

This sequence joins TRBV5-1 and TRBJ2-1; 13 bases are shared with TRBD2. The DNA end is more similar to TRBJ2-7, so the J call may be wrong. CDR1 is SGHRS and CDR2 is YFSETQ in the germline V gene. The CDR3 loop spans 18 amino acids. Here the CDR3 DNA reads TGCGCCAGCAGCCTTGGGACTAGCGGGATCGGCTCCTACAATGAGCAGTACTTC. Amino acid sequence: CASSLGTSGIGSYNEQYF.